The 10 T cell receptor beta chains listed next were all sequenced from one sample in a study of T-cell memory formation after mild COVID-19. TCRdb reanalysed the 5' RACE reads using MiXCR and keeps one entry per CDR3 protein. This table has tens of thousands of distinct CDR3 sequences, about 30% appearing once. The sequencing sample was made of PBMCs or a T cell subset sorted from them (not recorded which). These receptors were obtained from a man aged 18 to 29 who had mild COVID-19 (a few samples of this study predate the infection). Cell type and time point are not known.

Only a few counts were recorded for this clonotype. This sequence joins TRBV4-1 and TRBJ2-3; 8 bases match TRBD2. Germline V gene sequence: CDR1 MGHRA, CDR2 YSYEKL. The CDR3 sequence is 17 residues long. V shed 4 bases and J 0 bases; nucleotides not matched to a gene: 9. The CDR3 is CASSRSSGGASTDTQYF. In DNA, the CDR3 is TGCGCCAGCAGCCGGAGCTCCGGGGGGGCTAGCACAGATACGCAGTATTTT.

The chain is built from TRBV5-8 and TRBJ1-5, with 9 bases matching TRBD1. In germline, CDR1 is SGHTS, CDR2 YDEGEE. The CDR3 runs to 15 residues. V lost 4 bases to trimming and J lost 6 bases; unmatched junction nucleotides: 8. CDR3 bases: TGTGCCAGCAGCATAACAGGGGGCGCTGGTCAGCCCCAGCATTTT. Its protein is CASSITGGAGQPQHF.

The rearrangement links TRBV6-2 or TRBV6-3 to TRBJ1-2; D possibly corresponds to TRBD1 (5 bases). Between the trimmed V and J ends, which lost 6 bases and 7 bases, there was a span of 18 bases. The germline V gene encodes CDR1 MNHEY and CDR2 SVGEGT. This CDR3 comprises 14 residues. CDR3 coding DNA: TGTGCCAGCAGCTACGGAGTGAAGGGGAGTGGCTACACCTTC. This gives the protein CASSYGVKGSGYTF.

This rearrangement joins TRBV10-1 to TRBJ1-2; 8 bases are a match to TRBD1. The germline V gene encodes CDR1 WNHNN and CDR2 SYGVQD (reference sequence). This CDR3 spans 18 amino acids. Trimming at V came to 6 bases and at J to 6 bases, leaving 21 bases not matched to a gene. The CDR3 loop reads CASRVTGQGLLSGDGYTF. Here the CDR3 DNA reads TGCGCCAGCAGGGTGACCGGACAGGGCCTGCTGTCCGGGGATGGCTACACCTTC.

This rearrangement joins TRBV6-2 or TRBV6-3 to TRBJ1-5, with 8 bases matching TRBD1. CDR1 and CDR2 (germline): MNHEY, SVGEGT. J was trimmed by 4 bases and V by 6 bases; bases with no gene match: 11. This CDR3 has 16 residues. CDR3 sequence reads: CASRKIRQGKNQPQHF. CDR3 sequence (DNA): TGTGCCAGCAGGAAGATCAGACAGGGGAAAAATCAGCCCCAGCATTTT.

This clonotype turned up a few times. The chain couples TRBV11-2 to TRBJ2-1, with TRBD2 matching over 12 bases. CDR1 and CDR2 from the germline V gene are SGHAT and FQNNGV. The trim removed 4 bases at V and 4 bases at J, leaving 8 bases unmatched. The CDR3 contains 17 residues. The CDR3 region is CASSYRTSGAVYNEQFF. The CDR3 coding sequence is TGTGCCAGCAGCTATCGGACTAGCGGGGCGGTTTACAATGAGCAGTTCTTC.

The chain has TRBV6-2 or TRBV6-3 and TRBJ2-7, with D maybe TRBD1 (5 bases). Trimming cost V 2 bases and J 2 bases, with 7 bases left between them. The CDR3 has 13 residues. From germline, CDR1 is MNHEY and CDR2 SVGEGT. This chain's CDR3 is CASSYGATYEQYV. The DNA for the CDR3 is TGTGCCAGCAGTTACGGGGCTACCTACGAGCAGTACGTC.

A few counts support this clonotype. The chain carries TRBV2 and TRBJ2-5, with TRBD1 as a possible D gene (5 bases). The germline V gene has CDR1 SNHLY and CDR2 FYNNEI. The CDR3 has 13 residues. Trimming stripped 3 bases from V and 5 bases from J, with 10 bases between. This CDR3 is CASSDRVRETQYF. The CDR3 nucleotides read TGTGCCAGCAGTGACAGGGTGAGGGAGACCCAGTACTTC.

This clonotype has just a few counts. This chain links TRBV5-6 with TRBJ2-5; 8 bases align to TRBD1. V lost 4 bases and J lost 5; bases outside the gene matches: 7. The germline gives CDR1 SGHDT, CDR2 YYEEEE. The CDR3 length is 14 residues. Here the CDR3 DNA reads TGTGCCAGCAGCCTCTCAGGGGGCTGGGAGACCCAGTACTTC. As protein: CASSLSGGWETQYF.

The chain is built from TRBV29-1 and TRBJ1-1; D perhaps matches TRBD1 (6 bases). The CDR3 length is 11 residues. V gave up 6 bases and J gave up 7 bases, with 12 bases separating them. Germline CDR1 SQVTM, CDR2 ANQGSEA. The DNA for the CDR3 is TGCAGCGTCGGACAGAATGGTGAAGCTTTCTTT. This encodes CSVGQNGEAFF.